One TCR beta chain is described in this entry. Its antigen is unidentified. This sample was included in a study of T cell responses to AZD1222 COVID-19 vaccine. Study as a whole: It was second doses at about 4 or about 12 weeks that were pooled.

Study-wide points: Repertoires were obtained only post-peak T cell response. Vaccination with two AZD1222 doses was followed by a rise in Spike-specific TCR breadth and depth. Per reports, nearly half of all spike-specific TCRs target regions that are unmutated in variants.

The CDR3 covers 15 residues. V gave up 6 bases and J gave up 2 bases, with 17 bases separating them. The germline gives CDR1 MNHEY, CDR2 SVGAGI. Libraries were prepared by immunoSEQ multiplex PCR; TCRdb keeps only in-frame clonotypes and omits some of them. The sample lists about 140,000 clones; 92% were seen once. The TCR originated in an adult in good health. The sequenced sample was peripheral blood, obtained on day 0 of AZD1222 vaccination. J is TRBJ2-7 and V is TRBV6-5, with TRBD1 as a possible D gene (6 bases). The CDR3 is CASSGSAGDPYEQYF. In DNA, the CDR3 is TGTGCCAGCAGCGGCAGCGCAGGGGATCCCTACGAGCAGTACTTC.